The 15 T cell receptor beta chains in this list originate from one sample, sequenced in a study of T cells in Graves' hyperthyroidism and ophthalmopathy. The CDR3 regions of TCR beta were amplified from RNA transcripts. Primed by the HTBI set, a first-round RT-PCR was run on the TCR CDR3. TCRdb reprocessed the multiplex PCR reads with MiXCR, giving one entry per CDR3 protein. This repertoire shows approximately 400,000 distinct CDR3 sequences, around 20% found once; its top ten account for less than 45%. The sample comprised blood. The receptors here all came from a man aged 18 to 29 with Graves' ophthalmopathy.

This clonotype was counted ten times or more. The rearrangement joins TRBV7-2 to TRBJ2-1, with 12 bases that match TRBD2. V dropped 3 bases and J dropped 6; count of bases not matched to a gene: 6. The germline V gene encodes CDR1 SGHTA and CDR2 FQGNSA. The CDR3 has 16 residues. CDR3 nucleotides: TGTGCCAGCAGCTTCGCACTAGCGGGGGGACCCAATGAGCAGTTCTTC. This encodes CASSFALAGGPNEQFF.

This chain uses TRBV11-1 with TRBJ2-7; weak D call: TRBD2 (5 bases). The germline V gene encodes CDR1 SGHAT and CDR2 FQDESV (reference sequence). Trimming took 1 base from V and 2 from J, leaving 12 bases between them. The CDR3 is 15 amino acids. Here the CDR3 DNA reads TGTGCCAGCAGCTTAGACCTAGCTCCTACCTACGAGCAGTACTTC. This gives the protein CASSLDLAPTYEQYF.

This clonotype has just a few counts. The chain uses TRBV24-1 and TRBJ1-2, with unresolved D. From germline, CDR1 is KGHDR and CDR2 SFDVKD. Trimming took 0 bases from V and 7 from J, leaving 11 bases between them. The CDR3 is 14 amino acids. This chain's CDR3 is CATSDLDNRGGYTF. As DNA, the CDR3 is TGTGCCACCAGTGATTTGGACAATCGAGGTGGCTACACCTTC.

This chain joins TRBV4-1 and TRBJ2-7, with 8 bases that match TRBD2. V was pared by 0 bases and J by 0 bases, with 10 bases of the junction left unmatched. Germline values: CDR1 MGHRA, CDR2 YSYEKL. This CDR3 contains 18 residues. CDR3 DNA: TGCGCCAGCAGCCAAGATTCTAGGCGGGGGGTCAGCTCCTACGAGCAGTACTTC. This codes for CASSQDSRRGVSSYEQYF.

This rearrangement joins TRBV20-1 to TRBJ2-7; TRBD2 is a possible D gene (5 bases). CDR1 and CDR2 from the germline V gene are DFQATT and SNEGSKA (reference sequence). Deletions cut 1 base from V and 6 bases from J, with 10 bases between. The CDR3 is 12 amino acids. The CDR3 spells CSARAPGSEQYF. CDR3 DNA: TGCAGTGCTAGAGCCCCGGGGAGCGAGCAGTACTTC.

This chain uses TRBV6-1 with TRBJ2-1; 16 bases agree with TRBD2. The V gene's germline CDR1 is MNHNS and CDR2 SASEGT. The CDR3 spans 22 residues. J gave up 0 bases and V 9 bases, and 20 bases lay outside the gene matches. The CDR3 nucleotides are TGTGCCAGTAATCCCTCCGGGACTAGCGGGGGGGCCCTTTTTAGCTCCTACAATGAGCAGTTCTTC. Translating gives CASNPSGTSGGALFSSYNEQFF.

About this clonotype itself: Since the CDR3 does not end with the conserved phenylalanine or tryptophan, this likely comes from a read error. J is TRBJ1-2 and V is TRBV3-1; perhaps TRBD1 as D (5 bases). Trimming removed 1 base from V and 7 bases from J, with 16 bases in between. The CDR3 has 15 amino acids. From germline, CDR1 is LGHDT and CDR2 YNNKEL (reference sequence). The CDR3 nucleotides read TGTGCCAGCAGCCAAGCTCCCAGGGCAGGGACTGGCTACACCCTC. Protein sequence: CASSQAPRAGTGYTL.

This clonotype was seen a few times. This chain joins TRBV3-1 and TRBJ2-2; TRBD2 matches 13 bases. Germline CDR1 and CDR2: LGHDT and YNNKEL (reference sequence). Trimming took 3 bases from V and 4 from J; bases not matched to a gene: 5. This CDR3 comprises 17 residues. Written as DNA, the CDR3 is TGTGCCAGCAGCCAGCTAGGACTAGCGGGGGTCACCGGGGAGCTGTTTTTT. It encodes CASSQLGLAGVTGELFF. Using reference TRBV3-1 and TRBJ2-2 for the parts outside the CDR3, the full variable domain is DTAVSQTPKYLVTQMGNDKSIKCEQNLGHDTMYWYKQDSKKFLKIMFSYNNKELIINETVPNRFSPKSPDKAHLNLHINSLELGDSAVYFCASSQLGLAGVTGELFFGEGSRLTVL.

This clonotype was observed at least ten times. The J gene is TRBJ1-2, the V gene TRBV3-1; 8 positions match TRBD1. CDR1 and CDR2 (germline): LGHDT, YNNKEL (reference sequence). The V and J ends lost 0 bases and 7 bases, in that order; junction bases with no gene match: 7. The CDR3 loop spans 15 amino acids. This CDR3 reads CASSQDGSRGLGYTF. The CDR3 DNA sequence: TGTGCCAGCAGCCAAGATGGAAGCAGGGGGCTTGGCTACACCTTC.

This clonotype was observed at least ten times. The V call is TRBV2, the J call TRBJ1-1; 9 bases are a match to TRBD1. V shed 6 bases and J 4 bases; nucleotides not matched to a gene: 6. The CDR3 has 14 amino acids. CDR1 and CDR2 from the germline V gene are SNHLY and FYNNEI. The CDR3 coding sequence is TGTGCCAGCAGAGCCGGGACAGGGCCCACTGAAGCTTTCTTT. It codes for CASRAGTGPTEAFF.

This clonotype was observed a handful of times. The DNA for the CDR3 is TGCAGCGTTGTAAGGGGGGGAGACGAGCAGTACTTC. As protein: CSVVRGGDEQYF. The rearrangement links TRBV29-1 to TRBJ2-7, with a possible D match to TRBD2 (7 bases). The CDR3 loop spans 12 amino acids. The ends were cut back, 4 bases at V and 5 bases at J, with 12 bases in the middle. The germline V gene has CDR1 SQVTM and CDR2 ANQGSEA.

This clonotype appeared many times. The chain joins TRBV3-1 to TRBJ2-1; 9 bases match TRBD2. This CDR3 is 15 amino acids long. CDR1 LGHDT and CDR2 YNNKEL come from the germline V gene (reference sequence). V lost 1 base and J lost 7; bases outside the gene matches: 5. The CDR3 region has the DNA TGTGCCAGCAGCCAAGTAACTAGCGGGTGGAATGAGCAGTTCTTC. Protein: CASSQVTSGWNEQFF.

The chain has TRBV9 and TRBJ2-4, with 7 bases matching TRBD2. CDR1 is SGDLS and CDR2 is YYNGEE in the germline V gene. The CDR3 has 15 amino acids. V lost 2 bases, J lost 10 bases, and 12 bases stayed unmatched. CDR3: CASSVGSRGESIQYF. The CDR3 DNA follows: TGTGCCAGCAGCGTGGGGAGCCGGGGGGAAAGTATTCAGTACTTC.

CDR3 in amino acids: CASTTPEGGGEQFF. The CDR3, as DNA: TGCGCCAGCACCACCCCTGAGGGGGGGGGTGAGCAGTTCTTC. This chain links TRBV5-1 with TRBJ2-1, with D tentatively TRBD2 (7 bases). Deletions cut 6 bases from V and 9 bases from J, with 19 bases between. The CDR3 has 14 amino acids. Per the germline V gene, CDR1 is SGHRS and CDR2 is YFSETQ. Complete variable domain (other parts from reference TRBV5-1 and TRBJ2-1): KAGVTQTPRYLIKTRGQQVTLSCSPISGHRSVSWYQQTPGQGLQFLFEYFSETQRNKGNFPGRFSGRQFSNSRSEMNVSTLELGDSALYLCASTTPEGGGEQFFGPGTRLTVL.

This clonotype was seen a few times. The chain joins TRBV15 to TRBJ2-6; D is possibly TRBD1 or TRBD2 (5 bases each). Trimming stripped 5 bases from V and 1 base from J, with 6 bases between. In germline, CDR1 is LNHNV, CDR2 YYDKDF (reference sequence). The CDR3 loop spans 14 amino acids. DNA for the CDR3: TGTGCCACCAGCGAGGGGTCTGGGGCCAACGTCCTGACTTTC. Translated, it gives CATSEGSGANVLTF.